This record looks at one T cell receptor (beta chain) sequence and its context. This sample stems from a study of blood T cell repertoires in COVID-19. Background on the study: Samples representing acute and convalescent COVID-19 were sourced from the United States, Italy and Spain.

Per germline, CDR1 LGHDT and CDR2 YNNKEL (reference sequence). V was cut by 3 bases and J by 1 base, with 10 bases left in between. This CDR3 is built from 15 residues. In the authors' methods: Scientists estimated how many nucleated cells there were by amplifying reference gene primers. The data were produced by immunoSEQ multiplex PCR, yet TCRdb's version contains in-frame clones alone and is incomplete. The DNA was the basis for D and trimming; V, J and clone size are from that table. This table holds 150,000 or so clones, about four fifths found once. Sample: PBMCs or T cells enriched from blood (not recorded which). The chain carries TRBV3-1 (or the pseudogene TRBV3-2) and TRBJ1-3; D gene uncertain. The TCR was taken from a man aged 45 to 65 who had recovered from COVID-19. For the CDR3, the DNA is TGTGCCAGCAGCCATTACCAGGTATCTGGAAACACCATATATTTT. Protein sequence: CASSHYQVSGNTIYF.